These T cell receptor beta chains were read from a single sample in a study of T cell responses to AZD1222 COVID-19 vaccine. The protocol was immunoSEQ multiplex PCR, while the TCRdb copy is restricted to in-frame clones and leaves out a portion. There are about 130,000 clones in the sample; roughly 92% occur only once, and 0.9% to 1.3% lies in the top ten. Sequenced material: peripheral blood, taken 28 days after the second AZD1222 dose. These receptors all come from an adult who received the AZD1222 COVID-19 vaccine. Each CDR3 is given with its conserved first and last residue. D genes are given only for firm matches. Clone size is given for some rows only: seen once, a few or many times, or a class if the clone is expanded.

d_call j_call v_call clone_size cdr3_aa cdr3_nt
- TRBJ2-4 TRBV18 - CASSLGVAEAKNIQYF TGTGCCAGCTCACTTGGGGTAGCGGAGGCCAAAAACATTCAGTACTTC
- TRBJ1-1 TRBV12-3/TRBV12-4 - CASSFWPNTEAFF TGTGCCAGCAGTTTTTGGCCGAACACTGAAGCTTTCTTT
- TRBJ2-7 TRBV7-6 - CASSPQLTSSYEQYF TGTGCCAGCAGCCCTCAATTGACAAGCTCCTACGAGCAGTACTTC
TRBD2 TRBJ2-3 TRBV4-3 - CASSQDLGSGEPSDTQYF TGCGCCAGCAGCCAAGATTTGGGTAGCGGGGAACCCTCAGATACGCAGTATTTT
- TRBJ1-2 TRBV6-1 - CASTETGTNYGYTF TGTGCCAGCACCGAGACAGGCACTAACTATGGCTACACCTTC
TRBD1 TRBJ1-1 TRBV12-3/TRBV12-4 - CASSRDRNTEAFF TGTGCCAGCAGTCGGGACAGGAACACTGAAGCTTTCTTT
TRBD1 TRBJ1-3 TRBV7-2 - CASSTTTGAGNTIYF TGTGCCAGCAGCACCACGACAGGGGCAGGAAACACCATATATTTT
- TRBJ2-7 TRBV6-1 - CASSEGLASLSEQYF TGTGCCAGCAGTGAAGGGTTAGCGAGCCTTTCTGAGCAGTACTTC
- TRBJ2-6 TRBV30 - CACSRGGPGANVLTF TGTGCCTGCTCCAGGGGGGGGCCCGGGGCCAACGTCCTGACTTTC
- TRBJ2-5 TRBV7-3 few CASSFGHQETQYF TGTGCCAGCAGCTTCGGACATCAAGAGACCCAGTACTTC
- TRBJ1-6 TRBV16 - CASMPRWDNSPLHF TGTGCCAGCATGCCTCGATGGGATAATTCACCCCTCCACTTT
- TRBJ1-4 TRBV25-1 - CASSESWRDPEKLFF TGTGCCAGCAGTGAATCATGGAGGGACCCCGAAAAACTGTTTTTT
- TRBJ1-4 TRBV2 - CASSIKGWEKLFF TGTGCCAGCAGTATAAAGGGGTGGGAAAAACTGTTTTTT
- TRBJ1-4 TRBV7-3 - CASSTGSTEKLFF TGTGCCAGCAGCACAGGGTCTACTGAAAAACTGTTTTTT
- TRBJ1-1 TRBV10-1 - CASSRATEAFF TGCGCCAGCAGTCGGGCCACTGAAGCTTTCTTT
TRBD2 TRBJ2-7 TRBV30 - CAWSRRGGSSPYEQYF TGTGCCTGGAGTAGGCGCGGCGGGAGCTCCCCCTACGAGCAGTACTTC
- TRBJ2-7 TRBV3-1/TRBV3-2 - CASSQDHSPRGQYF TGTGCCAGCAGCCAAGATCATTCCCCTCGGGGGCAGTACTTC
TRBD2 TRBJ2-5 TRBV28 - CASSLPSAGGGQTQYF TGTGCCAGCAGCCTTCCATCCGCGGGAGGAGGGCAGACCCAGTACTTC
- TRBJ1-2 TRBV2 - CASSEALRENYGYTF TGTGCCAGCAGTGAAGCGCTTAGGGAGAACTATGGCTACACCTTC
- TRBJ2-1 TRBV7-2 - CASSLRSGGSGVEQFF TGTGCCAGCAGCTTAAGGTCTGGGGGGTCGGGTGTTGAGCAGTTCTTC
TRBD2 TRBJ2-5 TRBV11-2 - CASSFSGRGETQYF TGTGCCAGCAGCTTTAGCGGGAGGGGGGAGACCCAGTACTTC
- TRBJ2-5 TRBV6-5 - CASSPLSGPETQYF TGTGCCAGCAGTCCACTGAGCGGTCCGGAGACCCAGTACTTC
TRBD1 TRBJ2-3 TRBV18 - CASSPSTGALSTDTQYF TGTGCCAGCTCACCTTCGACAGGGGCCCTTAGCACAGATACGCAGTATTTT
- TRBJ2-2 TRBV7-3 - CASSLNSVGTGELFF TGTGCCAGCAGCTTAAACAGTGTGGGCACCGGGGAGCTGTTTTTT
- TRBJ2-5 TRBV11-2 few CASSLDSPGETQYF TGTGCCAGCAGCTTAGATAGTCCGGGAGAGACCCAGTACTTC
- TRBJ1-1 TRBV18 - CASSPGGGQVTEAFF TGTGCCAGCTCACCCGGGGGGGGGCAGGTCACTGAAGCTTTCTTT
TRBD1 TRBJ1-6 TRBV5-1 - CASSRTGTGISSSYNSPLHF TGCGCCAGCAGCAGAACCGGGACAGGGATTTCGAGCTCCTATAATTCACCCCTCCACTTT
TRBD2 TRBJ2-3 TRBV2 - CASSGETDTQYF TGTGCCAGTAGCGGGGAGACAGATACGCAGTATTTT
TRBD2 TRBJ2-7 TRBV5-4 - CASSLDLAEAYEQYF TGTGCCAGCAGCTTGGATCTAGCGGAAGCCTACGAGCAGTACTTC
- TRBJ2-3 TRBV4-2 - CASSQLWGGTDTQYF TGTGCCAGCAGCCAGCTTTGGGGCGGCACAGATACGCAGTATTTT
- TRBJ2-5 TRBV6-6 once CASRSQGEGARETQYF TGTGCCAGCAGATCACAAGGGGAAGGGGCCCGGGAGACCCAGTACTTC
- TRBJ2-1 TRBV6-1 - CASSEDGGLSYNEQFF TGTGCCAGCAGTGAAGATGGAGGGCTCTCCTACAATGAGCAGTTCTTC
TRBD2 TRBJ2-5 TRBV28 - CASSPPGTSGETQYF TGTGCCAGCAGCCCCCCCGGGACTAGCGGAGAGACCCAGTACTTC
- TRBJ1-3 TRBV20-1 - CSASVVGPGGTIYF TGCAGTGCTAGTGTTGTTGGGCCTGGGGGCACCATATATTTT
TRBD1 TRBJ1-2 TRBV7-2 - CASRRQGVGGYTF TGTGCCAGCAGGCGACAGGGTGTGGGGGGCTACACCTTC
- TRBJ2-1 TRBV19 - CASSTGLLYEQFF TGTGCCAGTAGTACCGGGCTCCTCTATGAGCAGTTCTTC
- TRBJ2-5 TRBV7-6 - CASSLVTSVRETQYF TGTGCCAGCAGCTTAGTGACTAGTGTGCGTGAGACCCAGTACTTC
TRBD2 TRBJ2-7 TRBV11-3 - CASSLEAGETYEQYF TGTGCCAGCAGCTTAGAGGCGGGGGAGACCTACGAGCAGTACTTC
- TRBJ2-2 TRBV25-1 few CASRGSTNTGELFF TGTGCCAGCAGAGGGTCGACAAACACCGGGGAGCTGTTTTTT
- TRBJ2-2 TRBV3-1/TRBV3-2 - CASSLAGGAGGELFF TGTGCCAGCAGCCTCGCTGGGGGGGCAGGCGGGGAGCTGTTTTTT
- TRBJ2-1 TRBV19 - CASSGTHYNEQFF TGTGCCAGCTCCGGGACGCACTACAATGAGCAGTTCTTC
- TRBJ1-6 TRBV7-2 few CASSLVSGNNSPLHF TGTGCCAGCAGCTTAGTATCCGGGAATAATTCACCCCTCCACTTT
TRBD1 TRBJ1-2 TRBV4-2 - CASSQAGQNAYGYTF TGTGCCAGCAGCCAGGCGGGACAGAACGCCTATGGCTACACCTTC
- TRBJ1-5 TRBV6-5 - CASRRRTANQPQHF TGTGCCAGCAGGCGGCGGACAGCTAATCAGCCCCAGCATTTT
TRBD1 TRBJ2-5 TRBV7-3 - CASSTGQGIQETQYF TGTGCCAGCAGCACGGGACAGGGGATCCAAGAGACCCAGTACTTC
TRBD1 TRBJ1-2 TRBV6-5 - CASVQGGYGYTF TGTGCCAGCGTTCAGGGGGGGTATGGCTACACCTTC
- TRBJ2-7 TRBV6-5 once CASSYLGTNEQYF TGTGCCAGCAGTTACTTGGGGACAAACGAGCAGTACTTC
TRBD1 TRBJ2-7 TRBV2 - CASSAGGVYEQYF TGTGCCAGCAGTGCAGGGGGAGTGTACGAGCAGTACTTC
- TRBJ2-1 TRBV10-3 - CAISEGDSYNEQFF TGTGCCATCAGTGAGGGAGACTCCTACAATGAGCAGTTCTTC
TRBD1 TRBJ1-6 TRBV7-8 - CASSPPVRGLPSPLHF TGTGCCAGCAGCCCCCCTGTCAGGGGGCTCCCGTCACCCCTCCACTTT